A selection of T cell receptor beta chains follows, all from one sample in a study of radiation and T cells in renal cell carcinoma. Libraries were prepared by immunoSEQ multiplex PCR; TCRdb keeps only in-frame clonotypes and omits some of them. The data hold roughly 49,000 clones, with 75% to 85% observed a single time. The specimen was blood, collected from a patient whose treatment included radiotherapy and nephrectomy. The receptors shown here come from a woman aged 70-85 years with renal cell carcinoma. The CDR3 runs from the conserved cysteine through the conserved F or W. D genes are given only for firm matches. Expanded clones get a size class; other rows say once, few or many, or leave the size out.

-	TRBJ2-7	TRBV7-8	TRBD1	TGTGCCAGCAGGCCAGGGACAGGGGGCTTCGAGCAGTACTTC	CASRPGTGGFEQYF
-	TRBJ2-1	TRBV7-3	TRBD2	TGTGCCAGCAGCCTCTCTAGCGGGGAGTACAATGAGCAGTTCTTC	CASSLSSGEYNEQFF
once	TRBJ1-6	TRBV6-6	-	TGTGCCAGCAGTACCGAGGGACACCCTTCACCCCTCCACTTT	CASSTEGHPSPLHF
-	TRBJ2-5	TRBV29-1	-	TGCAGCGCCATATACAACCGGGAGACCCAGTACTTC	CSAIYNRETQYF
-	TRBJ1-2	TRBV2	-	TGTGCCAGCCAAGGGGCCGGCTATGGCTACACCTTC	CASQGAGYGYTF
-	TRBJ1-1	TRBV27	-	TGTGCCAGCAGCAGCAGTTGGGTGAACACTGAAGCTTTCTTT	CASSSSWVNTEAFF
few	TRBJ1-5	TRBV19	-	TGTGCCAGTATACCTCGTGGGGGGCGCGTCGATCAGCCCCAGCATTTT	CASIPRGGRVDQPQHF
-	TRBJ2-1	TRBV23-1	TRBD1	TGCGCCAGCAGTGGCCTATGGACAGGGTTGAACAATGAGCAGTTCTTC	CASSGLWTGLNNEQFF
-	TRBJ2-1	TRBV7-2	-	TGTGCCAGCAGCCCCGACTGGTACAATGAGCAGTTCTTC	CASSPDWYNEQFF
-	TRBJ1-6	TRBV28	-	TGTGCCACCTGGCGGGGGTATAATTCACCCCTCCACTTT	CATWRGYNSPLHF
-	TRBJ2-1	TRBV4-3	TRBD1	TGCGCCAGCAGCCAGGGGGCGACAGGGAACAATGAGCAGTTCTTC	CASSQGATGNNEQFF
-	TRBJ1-5	TRBV5-6	-	TGTGCCAGCAGCCGGGACGGCAATCAGCCCCAGCATTTT	CASSRDGNQPQHF
once	TRBJ2-5	TRBV7-8	TRBD2	TGTGCCAGCAGCCCGACCGGACTAGCGGGAAGAAACTGGGGAGAGACCCAGTACTTC	CASSPTGLAGRNWGETQYF
many	TRBJ2-7	TRBV6-6	-	TGTGCCAGCAGTAATCAGGGCTACGAGCAGTACTTC	CASSNQGYEQYF
-	TRBJ1-2	TRBV4-1	TRBD1	TGCGCCAGCAGCCAGTACACGACCCCGGGACAGGGCCTCTATGGCTACACCTTC	CASSQYTTPGQGLYGYTF
-	TRBJ1-2	TRBV9	-	TGTGCCAGCAGCAGCGGCGGGAGAAGGGATGGCTACACCTTC	CASSSGGRRDGYTF
-	TRBJ2-7	TRBV7-9	TRBD1	TGTGCCAGCAGCTTAGTTGGGACAGACTACGAGCAGTACTTC	CASSLVGTDYEQYF
-	TRBJ2-7	TRBV5-1	-	TGCGCCAGCAGCTACGATCCCGGAGGAGTCTACGAGCAGTACTTC	CASSYDPGGVYEQYF
-	TRBJ1-3	TRBV7-9	-	TGTGCCAGCAGTCTGGAACAGGGAAACACCATATATTTT	CASSLEQGNTIYF
-	TRBJ2-7	TRBV9	-	TGTGCCAGCAGCGTAGAGGTGAGGGGCGAGCAGTACTTC	CASSVEVRGEQYF
-	TRBJ1-1	TRBV28	-	TGTGCCAGCAGACCTGCGACGGTGACCATGAACACTGAAGCTTTCTTT	CASRPATVTMNTEAFF
-	TRBJ2-7	TRBV27	TRBD1	TGTGCCAGCAGTCCACAACAGGGGGCGTACGAGCAGTACTTC	CASSPQQGAYEQYF
-	TRBJ1-2	TRBV7-6	-	TGTGCCAGCAGCTTACCGGAGGGCCATGGCTACACCTTC	CASSLPEGHGYTF
-	TRBJ2-3	TRBV5-1	-	TGCGCCAGCAGCTTGGGGGGCGACTTTACAGATACGCAGTATTTT	CASSLGGDFTDTQYF
-	TRBJ2-7	TRBV14	-	TGTGCCAGCAGCCAAGCAGGAAGGTGGCAGTACTTC	CASSQAGRWQYF
-	TRBJ2-3	TRBV2	TRBD1	TGTGCCAGCAGTGAAGCAGGGACAGGGTATAGCACAGATACGCAGTATTTT	CASSEAGTGYSTDTQYF
-	TRBJ2-7	TRBV6-6	-	TGTGCCAGCAGCCCCGCCAGGGATGGGGACGAGCAGTACTTC	CASSPARDGDEQYF
-	TRBJ1-3	TRBV6-1	TRBD1	TGTGCCAGCAGTACAGGGGGCGCCGGAAACACCATATATTTT	CASSTGGAGNTIYF
-	TRBJ1-3	TRBV4-1	-	TGCGCCAGCAGCCAAGTCGCGAGCTCTGGAAACACCATATATTTT	CASSQVASSGNTIYF
few	TRBJ2-1	TRBV7-6	TRBD2	TGTGCCAGCAGCTTAAGGGACTACACCCCCAATGAGCAGTTCTTC	CASSLRDYTPNEQFF
-	TRBJ1-5	TRBV19	TRBD1	TGTGCCAGTACCGATTACGGGACAGCCATCGGGCAGCCCCAGCATTTT	CASTDYGTAIGQPQHF
-	TRBJ1-1	TRBV19	TRBD1	TGTGCCAGTAGCCTACAGGGGGTGAACACTGAAGCTTTCTTT	CASSLQGVNTEAFF
-	TRBJ2-2	TRBV27	TRBD2	TGTGCCAGCAGTCCCGGACTAGCGGGGACCGGGGAGCTGTTTTTT	CASSPGLAGTGELFF
-	TRBJ1-2	TRBV13	-	TGTGCCAGCAGCTTAGCTGGGGGCTGGGATGGCTACACCTTC	CASSLAGGWDGYTF
-	TRBJ1-3	TRBV27	-	TGTGCCAGCAGTTTATCAGGGTTAGGAAACACCATATATTTT	CASSLSGLGNTIYF
-	TRBJ1-4	TRBV5-6	-	TGTGCCAGCAGCTTGATGCTTTTTGGGGCCTCAACTAATGAAAAACTGTTTTTT	CASSLMLFGASTNEKLFF
-	TRBJ1-2	TRBV4-2	-	TGTGCCAGCAGCCAAGAATCGAACAGGAACTATGGCTACACCTTC	CASSQESNRNYGYTF
few	TRBJ1-1	TRBV2	-	TGTGCCAGCAAGGAAGGCAGATTGAACACTGAAGCTTTCTTT	CASKEGRLNTEAFF
-	TRBJ2-6	TRBV19	-	TGTGCCAGTAGCACACCAGGGACTGGGGCCAACGTCCTGACTTTC	CASSTPGTGANVLTF
-	TRBJ2-7	TRBV7-2	TRBD1	TGTGCCAGCAGCTTCCGACAGGGGGTCTACGAGCAGTACTTC	CASSFRQGVYEQYF
-	TRBJ1-3	TRBV18	TRBD1	TGTGCCAGCTCACCACTCCCCCGGGGACAGGGGCTGTTTGGAAACACCATATATTTT	CASSPLPRGQGLFGNTIYF
-	TRBJ2-2	TRBV2	-	TGTGCCAGCAGCTACTCCGGGGAGCTGTTTTTT	CASSYSGELFF
-	TRBJ2-3	TRBV11-2	-	TGTGCCAGCAGCTTAGATTGGGGAGCTACGCAGTATTTT	CASSLDWGATQYF